Presented here are 18 T cell receptor beta chains from one specimen sequenced in a study of blood T cell repertoires in COVID-19. The data were produced by immunoSEQ multiplex PCR, yet TCRdb's version contains in-frame clones alone and is incomplete. Of 200,000 to 250,000 clones in the sample, about 83% are singletons; the top ten hold approximately 5%. Sample: PBMCs or T cells enriched from blood (not recorded which). The receptors shown here come from a woman aged 45 to 65 who had been exposed to COVID-19.

J is TRBJ2-4 and V is TRBV7-2, with 9 bases matching TRBD2. The CDR3 covers 14 residues. Germline assignment: CDR1 SGHTA and CDR2 FQGNSA. Trimming removed 5 bases from V and 10 bases from J; junction bases left unmatched: 9. This CDR3 reads CASSPSSGVLIQYF. CDR3 nucleotides: TGTGCCAGCAGCCCCTCTAGCGGGGTTCTTATTCAGTACTTC. The variable domain in full, completed from reference TRBV7-2 and TRBJ2-4, reads GAGVSQSPSNKVTEKGKDVELRCDPISGHTALYWYRQSLGQGLEFLIYFQGNSAPDKSGLPSDRFSAERTGGSVSTLTIQRTQQEDSAVYLCASSPSSGVLIQYFGAGTRLSVL.

This chain links TRBV28 with TRBJ1-4; no clear D gene. The CDR3 is 13 amino acids. Germline lookup yields CDR1 MDHEN and CDR2 SYDVKM. V lost 7 bases and J lost 7, with 13 bases in between. CDR3 sequence reads: CASNSGRTEKLFF. The CDR3 DNA is TGTGCCAGCAATTCCGGGAGGACTGAAAAACTGTTTTTT.

The rearrangement links TRBV4-2 to TRBJ1-4, with D uncertain. The V and J ends lost 0 bases and 6 bases respectively, with 20 bases between them. The CDR3 is made up of 18 amino acids. Germline loops: CDR1 LGHNA, CDR2 YNFKEQ. In nucleotides, the CDR3 is TGTGCCAGCAGCCAAGATCCGGCCGGGTCCTTGGGTTATGAAAAACTGTTTTTT. Translating gives CASSQDPAGSLGYEKLFF.

The chain has TRBV6-2 or TRBV6-3 and TRBJ1-5; D might be TRBD1 (5 bases). The length of the CDR3 is 16 residues. Germline CDR1 reads MNHEY; CDR2 reads SVGEGT. V was trimmed by 2 bases and J by 4 bases, leaving 15 bases between them. CDR3 bases: TGTGCCAGCAGTTACCAACAGGAGCGGGGGAATCAGCCCCAGCATTTT. Its protein is CASSYQQERGNQPQHF.

This clone appeared a single time. This rearrangement joins TRBV6-1 to TRBJ1-1; D remains unclear. CDR3 length: 12 residues. CDR1 is MNHNS, CDR2 SASEGT, per germline. V was pared by 2 bases and J by 5 bases, with 6 bases between. CDR3 protein: CASSESGTEAFF. In DNA form, the CDR3 reads TGTGCCAGCAGTGAATCAGGTACTGAAGCTTTCTTT.

V usage is TRBV19 and J usage is TRBJ1-2; perhaps TRBD1 as D (5 bases). There are 13 residues in the CDR3. Trimming cost V 4 bases and J 3 bases, with 9 bases left between them. Germline CDR1 LNHDA, CDR2 SQIVND (reference sequence). CDR3 sequence (DNA): TGTGCCAGTAGTAAACAGACAGACTATGGCTACACCTTC. This codes for CASSKQTDYGYTF. The full variable domain, its missing parts supplied by reference TRBV19 and TRBJ1-2, is DGGITQSPKYLFRKEGQNVTLSCEQNLNHDAMYWYRQDPGQGLRLIYYSQIVNDFQKGDIAEGYSVSREKKESFPLTVTSAQKNPTAFYLCASSKQTDYGYTFGSGTRLTVV.

The chain carries TRBV25-1 and TRBJ2-7; a weak D match, TRBD2 (5 bases). In germline, CDR1 is MGHDK, CDR2 SYGVNS. CDR3 size: 14 residues. V gave up 6 bases and J gave up 6 bases, with 18 bases separating them. CDR3 sequence reads: CASSSSTGEREQYF. DNA for the CDR3: TGTGCCAGCAGCTCGTCGACCGGGGAACGCGAGCAGTACTTC.

This chain links TRBV27 with TRBJ2-2; D not certain. The CDR3 is made up of 14 amino acids. Between the trimmed V and J ends, which lost 2 bases and 2 bases, there was a span of 6 bases. From germline, CDR1 is MNHEY and CDR2 SMNVEV (reference sequence). The CDR3 nucleotides read TGTGCCAGCAGTTTAGTACAAAACACCGGGGAGCTGTTTTTT. Encoded protein: CASSLVQNTGELFF.

The chain links TRBV21-1 to TRBJ2-1; the table assigns TRBD1, which was not confirmed against the DNA. TRBV21-1 is recorded as a pseudogene. This CDR3 spans 17 amino acids. CDR3 in DNA: TGTGCCAGCAGCGAAAAAGGGGCGCAGGGGGTTTACAATGAGCAGTTCTTC. It codes for CASSEKGAQGVYNEQFF.

The chain joins TRBV28 to TRBJ1-1; D unclear. Germline V CDR1 and CDR2: MDHEN, SYDVKM. Trimming removed 4 bases at V and 6 bases at J, with 6 bases between. The CDR3 consists of 11 residues. For the CDR3, the DNA is TGTGCCAGCAGTTATACAGCTGAAGCTTTCTTT. It yields the protein CASSYTAEAFF.

V and J are TRBV19 and TRBJ1-2, with D hard to call. Germline CDR1 LNHDA, CDR2 SQIVND (reference sequence). V lost 4 bases and J 8 bases, leaving 20 bases between the germline ends. The CDR3 covers 15 residues. The CDR3 DNA is TGTGCCAGTAGTACCCAACCTCCGGGCCGAGGGGGCTACACCTTC. Translated, it gives CASSTQPPGRGGYTF.

This chain uses TRBV19 with TRBJ1-1; a weak D match, TRBD1 (5 bases). The CDR3 is 13 amino acids. The V end was cut by 6 bases, the J end by 7 bases, with 15 bases between. Germline V gene data show CDR1 as LNHDA and CDR2 as SQIVND (reference sequence). The CDR3 DNA follows: TGTGCCAGTAGGGGGTCTCAGGGAGGTGAAGCTTTCTTT. This sequence encodes CASRGSQGGEAFF.

This clone has a handful of counts. J is TRBJ2-1 and V is TRBV2; the D gene is possibly TRBD2 (5 bases). CDR1 is SNHLY and CDR2 is FYNNEI in the germline V gene. Trimming took off 6 bases at V and 4 bases at J, with 16 bases between the two ends. The length of the CDR3 is 15 residues. CDR3 in DNA: TGTGCCAGCAGCCCTGTACTAGACCGGTACAATGAGCAGTTCTTC. Translation: CASSPVLDRYNEQFF.

This chain uses TRBV2 with TRBJ2-7, with 8 bases identical to TRBD1. After removal of 6 bases from V and 0 bases from J, the junction contained 4 bases not matched to a gene. Germline V CDR1 and CDR2: SNHLY, FYNNEI. This CDR3 is 14 amino acids long. The CDR3 nucleotides are TGTGCCAGCAGACGGGACAGGACCTCCTACGAGCAGTACTTC. Its translation: CASRRDRTSYEQYF.

The chain joins TRBV7-2 to TRBJ2-7; maybe TRBD2 (5 bases). This CDR3 is built from 14 residues. Trimming pared 2 bases from V and 3 bases from J, leaving 11 bases between. Germline loops: CDR1 SGHTA, CDR2 FQGNSA. CDR3 nucleotides: TGTGCCAGCAGCTTACTGGTCGGGGACTACGAGCAGTACTTC. Residues: CASSLLVGDYEQYF. The full variable domain, rest sourced from reference TRBV7-2 and TRBJ2-7, is GAGVSQSPSNKVTEKGKDVELRCDPISGHTALYWYRQSLGQGLEFLIYFQGNSAPDKSGLPSDRFSAERTGGSVSTLTIQRTQQEDSAVYLCASSLLVGDYEQYFGPGTRLTVT.

CDR3 DNA sequence: TGCGCCAGCAGTGGAGAAAGAACAGATACGCAGTATTTT. This sequence encodes CASSGERTDTQYF. The chain employs TRBV10-1 and TRBJ2-3; D not resolved. CDR3 length: 13 amino acids. Germline CDR1 reads WNHNN; CDR2 reads SYGVQD (reference sequence). V lost 4 bases and J 3 bases, leaving 8 bases between the germline ends.

The rearrangement uses TRBV18 and TRBJ2-3; weak D call: TRBD2 (6 bases). V lost 6 bases and J lost 0, with 16 bases in between. Germline CDR1 KGHSH, CDR2 LQKENI. This CDR3 is 16 amino acids long. As DNA, the CDR3 is TGTGCCAGCTCGCCTGGACTACCGTCTAGCACAGATACGCAGTATTTT. Translating gives CASSPGLPSSTDTQYF.

The rearrangement links TRBV5-4 to TRBJ1-1; D is unclear. In germline, CDR1 is SGHNT, CDR2 YYREEE (reference sequence). The V end lost 4 bases, the J end lost 0 bases, and 7 bases lay between the germline ends. The CDR3 spans 13 residues. The CDR3 bases are TGTGCCAGCAGCATACAGTTGAACACTGAAGCTTTCTTT. It translates to CASSIQLNTEAFF.